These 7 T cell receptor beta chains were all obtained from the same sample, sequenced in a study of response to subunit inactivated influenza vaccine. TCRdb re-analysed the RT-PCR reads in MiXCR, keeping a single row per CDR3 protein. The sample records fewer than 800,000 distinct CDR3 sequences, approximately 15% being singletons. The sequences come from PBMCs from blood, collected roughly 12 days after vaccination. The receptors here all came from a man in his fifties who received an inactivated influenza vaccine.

The CDR3 DNA is TGCGCCAGCAGCTTACTGGACGGGAACACTGAAGCTTTCTTT. Translation: CASSLLDGNTEAFF. The chain links TRBV5-1 to TRBJ1-1; D is undetermined. Germline lookup yields CDR1 SGHRS and CDR2 YFSETQ. The CDR3 loop spans 14 amino acids. V was clipped by 2 bases and J by 1 base, with 9 bases between them.

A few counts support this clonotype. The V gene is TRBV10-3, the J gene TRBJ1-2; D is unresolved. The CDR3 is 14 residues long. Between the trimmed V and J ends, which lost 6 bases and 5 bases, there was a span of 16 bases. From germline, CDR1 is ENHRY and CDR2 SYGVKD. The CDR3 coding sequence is TGTGCCATCAGCCGCGATTTAAGGGCATATGGCTACACCTTC. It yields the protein CAISRDLRAYGYTF.

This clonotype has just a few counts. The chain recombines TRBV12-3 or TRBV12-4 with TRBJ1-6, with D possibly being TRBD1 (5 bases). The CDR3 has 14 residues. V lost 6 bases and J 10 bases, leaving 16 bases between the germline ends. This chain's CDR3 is CASSPGIVGSPLHF. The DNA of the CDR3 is TGTGCCAGCAGCCCAGGGATTGTGGGATCACCCCTCCACTTT.

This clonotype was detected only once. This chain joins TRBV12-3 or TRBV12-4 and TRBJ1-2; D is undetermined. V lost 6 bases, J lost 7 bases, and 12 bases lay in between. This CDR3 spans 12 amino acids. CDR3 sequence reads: CASSQTPGGYTF. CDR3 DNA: TGTGCCAGCAGCCAGACCCCAGGTGGCTACACCTTC.

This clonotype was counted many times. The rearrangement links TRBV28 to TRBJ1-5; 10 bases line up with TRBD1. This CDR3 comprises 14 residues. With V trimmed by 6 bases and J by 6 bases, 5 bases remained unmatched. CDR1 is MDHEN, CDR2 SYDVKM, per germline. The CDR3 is CASRDRGEVQPQHF. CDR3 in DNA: TGTGCCAGCAGGGACAGGGGGGAAGTTCAGCCCCAGCATTTT.

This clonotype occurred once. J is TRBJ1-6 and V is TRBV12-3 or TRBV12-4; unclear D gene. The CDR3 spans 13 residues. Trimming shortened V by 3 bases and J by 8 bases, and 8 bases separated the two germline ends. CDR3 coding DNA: TGTGCCAGCAGTTTCGGCACTCATTCACCCCTCCACTTT. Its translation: CASSFGTHSPLHF.

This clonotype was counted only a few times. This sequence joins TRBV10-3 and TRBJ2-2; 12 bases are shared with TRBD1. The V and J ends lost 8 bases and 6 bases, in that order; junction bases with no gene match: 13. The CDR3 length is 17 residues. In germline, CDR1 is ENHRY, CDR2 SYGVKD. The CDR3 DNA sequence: TGTGCCATCGCCAAGTCGTGGGGACAGGGGGCGTCCGGGGAGCTGTTTTTT. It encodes CAIAKSWGQGASGELFF.